Below, 17 T cell receptor beta chains from the same sample are listed, as sequenced in a study of neoadjuvant nivolumab and ipilimumab in lung cancer. Method: immunoSEQ multiplex PCR; TCRdb's copy keeps in-frame clones and lacks some. The sample has 40,000 or so clones, nearly 90% seen once. Sequencing was performed on peripheral blood, taken before neoadjuvant nivolumab, alone or with ipilimumab. The source of these receptors is an adult with non-small cell lung cancer.

The CDR3 nucleotides read TGTGCCAGCAGCCCCAGTAAACCCCAGCATTTT. Translation gives CASSPSKPQHF. The rearrangement joins TRBV5-4 to TRBJ1-5; D gene unclear. The germline gives CDR1 SGHNT, CDR2 YYREEE (reference sequence). V was clipped by 4 bases and J by 10 bases, with 9 bases between them. The CDR3 is made up of 11 amino acids.

The rearrangement joins TRBV6-6 to TRBJ2-1; D tentatively reads TRBD1 or TRBD2 (5 bases each). Germline lookup yields CDR1 MNHNY and CDR2 SVGAGI (reference sequence). The CDR3 extends over 15 amino acids. V was shortened by 4 bases and J by 10 bases, with 20 bases between the two germline ends. The CDR3 protein is CASSSTPSGDGEQFF. CDR3 sequence (DNA): TGTGCCAGCAGTTCAACTCCCTCCGGGGACGGAGAGCAGTTCTTC.

Here the CDR3 DNA reads TGTGCCAGCAGCTCCGGGCAGGGCGAAGGAGAGACCCAGTACTTC. Residues: CASSSGQGEGETQYF. This chain links TRBV7-6 with TRBJ2-5; D may be TRBD1 (5 bases). This CDR3 has 15 residues. Looked up from germline, CDR1 is SGHVS and CDR2 is FNYEAQ. The ends were cut back, 4 bases at V and 4 bases at J, with 16 bases in the middle.

The gene calls are TRBV7-9 and TRBJ1-1; D is unresolved. CDR3 length: 14 amino acids. Germline V gene sequence: CDR1 SEHNR, CDR2 FQNEAQ (reference sequence). V gave up 5 bases and J gave up 4 bases, with 14 bases separating them. In DNA form, the CDR3 reads TGTGCCAGCAGCCCGATTCCTGCGACCACTGAAGCTTTCTTT. Protein: CASSPIPATTEAFF.

This chain joins TRBV7-3 and TRBJ2-7, with D possibly matching TRBD1 (5 bases). Germline V lookup: CDR1 SGHTA, CDR2 FQGTGA. There are 17 residues in the CDR3. Between the trimmed V and J ends, which lost 5 bases and 6 bases, there was a span of 26 bases. The CDR3 DNA is TGTGCCAGCAGCCCCCTCCCTACCCCGCAGGGATTTCGCGAGCAGTACTTC. This encodes CASSPLPTPQGFREQYF.

This clone was seen a single time. This chain uses TRBV7-9 with TRBJ2-7; tentative D call: TRBD1 (6 bases). With 8 bases removed from V and 2 bases from J, the gap between germline ends came to 13 bases. CDR1 and CDR2 from the germline V gene are SEHNR and FQNEAQ (reference sequence). CDR3 size: 13 residues. The CDR3 protein is CASLGDKTYEQYF. The CDR3 coding sequence is TGTGCCAGCTTGGGGGACAAAACCTACGAGCAGTACTTC.

The chain links TRBV6-5 to TRBJ2-5; D remains ambiguous. The V end was cut by 8 bases, the J end by 1 base, with 11 bases between. The germline gives CDR1 MNHEY, CDR2 SVGAGI. The CDR3 contains 13 residues. The CDR3 sequence is CASLDWSQETQYF. DNA of the CDR3: TGTGCCAGCCTAGACTGGAGCCAAGAGACCCAGTACTTC.

This rearrangement joins TRBV5-1 to TRBJ2-2; 8 bases agree with TRBD1. The germline V gene has CDR1 SGHRS and CDR2 YFSETQ. J lost 6 bases, V lost 0 bases, and 4 bases had no gene match. This CDR3 has 15 residues. This CDR3 is CASSLGTGYPGELFF. The CDR3 nucleotides read TGCGCCAGCAGCTTGGGGACAGGGTATCCCGGGGAGCTGTTTTTT.

The chain employs TRBV7-8 and TRBJ1-2; D gene uncertain. The V gene lost 0 bases and the J gene lost 0 bases, with 5 bases spanning the gap. This CDR3 has 14 residues. Looked up from germline, CDR1 is SGHVS and CDR2 is FQNEAQ. CDR3: CASSLALTNYGYTF. The CDR3 region has the DNA TGTGCCAGCAGCTTAGCACTGACTAACTATGGCTACACCTTC.

CDR3 region: CASGRGVHEQYF. The CDR3 region has the DNA TGTGCCAGCGGGAGGGGGGTCCACGAGCAGTACTTC. The rearrangement links TRBV9 to TRBJ2-7; D is perhaps TRBD2 (7 bases). Germline CDR1 is SGDLS and CDR2 is YYNGEE. This CDR3 is built from 12 residues. V was trimmed by 7 bases and J by 5 bases, leaving 13 bases between them.

The chain is built from TRBV18 and TRBJ2-2; the match to TRBD1 covers 7 bases. Trimming took 1 base from V and 6 from J; bases not matched to a gene: 11. This CDR3 is built from 17 residues. Per the germline V gene, CDR1 is KGHSH and CDR2 is LQKENI. Here the CDR3 DNA reads TGTGCCAGCTCACCACAAAGTCGGGCAGGGGGACCCGGGGAGCTGTTTTTT. As protein: CASSPQSRAGGPGELFF.

The rearrangement joins TRBV6-5 to TRBJ1-1; TRBD1 matches at 7 bases. Germline CDR1 and CDR2: MNHEY and SVGAGI. The V and J ends lost 0 bases and 8 bases, in that order; junction bases with no gene match: 3. The CDR3 is 13 amino acids. Written as DNA, the CDR3 is TGTGCCAGCAGTTACTCGGGGACAGCGGAAGCTTTCTTT. Amino acid sequence: CASSYSGTAEAFF.

The chain couples TRBV18 to TRBJ1-1; D gene ambiguous. V shed 3 bases and J shed 1 base, with 9 bases lying between them. The CDR3 is 14 amino acids. Germline V gene lookup returns CDR1 KGHSH and CDR2 LQKENI. CDR3 region: CASSPEGSNTEAFF. DNA of the CDR3: TGTGCCAGCTCACCGGAGGGCTCGAACACTGAAGCTTTCTTT.

This sequence joins TRBV4-1 and TRBJ2-5, with D perhaps TRBD1 (5 bases). V was pared by 4 bases and J by 4 bases, with 13 bases between. The germline CDR1 and CDR2 sequences are MGHRA and YSYEKL. The CDR3 spans 14 residues. Here the CDR3 DNA reads TGCGCCAGCAGCCTCCAGGGTGGCGGAGAGACCCAGTACTTC. Residues: CASSLQGGGETQYF.

The chain couples TRBV18 to TRBJ1-2, with 10 bases that match TRBD1. The ends lost 0 bases at V and 4 bases at J; junction bases unmatched: 8. The CDR3 consists of 17 residues. The germline V gene encodes CDR1 KGHSH and CDR2 LQKENI. In nucleotides, the CDR3 is TGTGCCAGCTCACCACCCGAGACAGGGGGCAGGGGCTATGGCTACACCTTC. Translated: CASSPPETGGRGYGYTF. Full variable domain (outside the CDR3, taken from reference TRBV18 and TRBJ1-2): NAGVMQNPRHLVRRRGQEARLRCSPMKGHSHVYWYRQLPEEGLKFMVYLQKENIIDESGMPKERFSAEFPKEGPSILRIQQVVRGDSAAYFCASSPPETGGRGYGYTFGSGTRLTVV.

V and J are TRBV6-5 and TRBJ2-7, with 7 bases matching TRBD1. This CDR3 contains 16 residues. J was trimmed by 4 bases and V by 4 bases; bases with no gene match: 13. Germline assignment: CDR1 MNHEY and CDR2 SVGAGI. The CDR3 region has the DNA TGTGCCAGCAGTTTCTACCTCGGGACAGAATCTTACGAGCAGTACTTC. This sequence encodes CASSFYLGTESYEQYF.

This chain uses TRBV6-5 with TRBJ1-1; D call uncertain. The V end was cut by 6 bases, the J end by 6 bases, with 8 bases between. Germline V CDR1 and CDR2: MNHEY, SVGAGI. CDR3 length: 11 residues. In DNA form, the CDR3 reads TGTGCCAGCAGCCGCTTCCCTGAAGCTTTCTTT. As protein: CASSRFPEAFF.